This T cell receptor beta chain was recorded in a study of cytomegalovirus exposure and HLA in healthy donors (TCRdb year 2017). Background for the entire study: According to an earlier analysis of a few hundred of the donors, about 179 million T cells yielded over 100 million unique TCR beta sequences and approximately 280 Gb of sequence data. Donor age, sex, ethnicity and CMV serostatus were collected together with the repertoire data. An early release that covered 640 HLA-typed donors contained 250 to 350 gigabases of sequencing data and tens of millions of unique TCR sequences. On average, about 240,000 unique TCR beta nucleotide sequences were sequenced per donor among 300 to 500 genotyped donors of the cohort, with around 19% of those sequences being non-productive. In the later analysis, no new phenotypic data were used to find candidate immune exposures; instead, reliance was placed on TCR beta sequences and their occurrence across donors. A later genetic analysis took genome-wide SNP genotypes for about three fifths of the roughly 700 donors and used that subset as a discovery cohort. Roughly five DR-DQ haplotypes were treated as single units for association and clustering because of strong linkage in the cohort. To predict cytomegalovirus infection status, the study brought together high-throughput TCR immunosequencing, statistical association of individual TCRs with disease status, and machine learning. The study aimed to test whether cataloging public T cell receptors could reveal signatures of past pathogen exposure. Of the approximately 400 genotyped donors, less than 90% were placed in the genetic ancestry cluster associated with self-reported Caucasian donors. In an earlier analysis of 500 to 650 of the donors, high-throughput TCR beta sequencing was used to judge whether each TCR beta V gene segment behaved as functional or pseudogenic. All discovery cohort repertoires had been generated on a single sequencing platform. The study used immunosequencing to profile the T cell repertoires of around 600 subjects and linked those repertoires to cytomegalovirus serostatus. Class I and class II HLA loci were covered by the typing at four-digit resolution. The number of typed donors differed by locus: roughly 620-640 for A, B, C, DRB1 and DQB1; 500 to 550 for DQA1; 600 to 610 for DPA1; and roughly 450 for DPB1. To study patterns of TCR occurrence, a later analysis re-analyzed previously published TCR beta repertoires from around 700 donors and added high-resolution HLA genotyping. Besides the first cohort of roughly 700 subjects, a separate validation cohort made up of 95 to 150 different subjects was used. Study-wide conclusions, independent of this receptor: Sequencing depth was assumed to be roughly uniform across donors in the presence/absence analyses, though that assumption may not hold. A further reported finding was that TCR beta sequences accurately predicted the HLA-A and HLA-B alleles for most subjects in the first cohort. In a later analysis, several top co-occurrence clusters were reported to appear linked to parvovirus B19, influenza, CMV and Epstein-Barr virus. Most TCR sequences were observed very rarely across donors, whereas some public TCRs were present in many individuals. A later analysis found that TCR association rates varied across HLA loci, with DRB1 alleles showing the most associated TCRs and HLA-C alleles the fewest. Specific HLA alleles were associated with 18,000 or so TCR beta sequences at a false discovery rate of 0.05 in a later analysis. It was suggested by the authors that the approach could potentially be generalized to other disease states and immunological phenotypes. A group of highly shared sequence variants was considered likely to be a technical artifact of the sequencing pipeline. A later genetic analysis associated a missense DCLRE1C variant with V-gene and J-gene trimming of TCR beta chains, and an independent cohort replicated the association. An earlier analysis of approximately 540 of the donors showed that most TCR beta V segments appeared in productive rearrangements either about 87% or about 30% of the time, which broadly matched IMGT annotations. Because counts were too low, seventeen rarely observed V segments, including chromosome 9 orphons, were excluded from the earlier analysis of a few hundred of the donors. In vitro tests confirmed that a few of the cytomegalovirus-associated TCR beta chains recognize cytomegalovirus antigens. Strong co-occurrence of HLA alleles, especially DR and DQ, made assigning TCR associations to individual alleles difficult. Only TCR beta chains were sequenced in this cohort, and the absence of alpha or paired-chain data limited detectable features. The study listed 150 to 200 TCR beta chains as associated with cytomegalovirus. In a later genetic analysis, fewer N-insertions in productive TCRs were reported among donors in an Asian-associated ancestry cluster than the 666-donor mean. Cytomegalovirus status was reported to be diagnosed by the classifier with high specificity and sensitivity in both the original and validation cohorts. A later analysis found that HLA-associated TCR beta chains were more clonally expanded and had lower generation probabilities than equally common non-associated chains. HLA typing was unavailable for some donors at each locus, so association tests used only the typed subset. Some IMGT-functional V segments, including TRBV6-2 and TRBV6-3, could not be distinguished by the 87-base-pair reads and were therefore excluded. According to a later analysis, most CMV-associated TCR beta chains appeared to be HLA-restricted, and the HLA associations seemed to be driven largely by CMV exposure. The only immune exposure information available for the cohort was CMV serostatus. Linkage disequilibrium might explain the correlated functional status among segregating V segments, but an unknown experimental factor could not be ruled out.

Preparation of the library involved the immunoSEQ multiplex PCR assay. For the multiplex PCR, a mixture combining 60 forward primers for TCR Vbeta segments and 13 reverse primers for TCR Jbeta segments was used. The CDR3 region of rearranged TCR beta genes was amplified from genomic DNA by a multiplex PCR assay. On the Illumina HiSeq System, the amplified TCR beta libraries were sequenced as 87-base-pair reads. Concerning the study's data processing: A later analysis counted about 82 million unique TCR beta chains across the 650 to 700 repertoires, and roughly 9.9 million of these chains were shared by at least two donors. To remove PCR and sequencing errors, raw reads were error-corrected and collapsed into unique sequences using a nearest-neighbor algorithm that merged closely related sequences. To assign V, D and J gene segments, CDR3 sequences were aligned to IMGT reference sequences. For a sequence to be retained, a match of at least six nucleotides was required to both a V gene segment and a J gene segment. A rearrangement was called productive if the CDR3 had no stop codons and remained in frame with V and J, and every other rearrangement was called non-productive. Following IMGT convention, CDR3 was defined as the stretch from the second conserved V-encoded cysteine up to the conserved J-encoded phenylalanine. Sequences without an unambiguous match to a single V gene segment were excluded from the earlier analysis of approximately 560 of the donors. In an earlier analysis of approximately 560 of the donors, a V segment was called functional when productive rearrangements were above 56.7%, and segregating when the standard deviation between donors exceeded 5%. A statistical classification framework was built for diagnosing cytomegalovirus status from the catalog of TCR beta chain sequences. In a later analysis, TCR nucleotide sequences were compared against IMGT/GENE-DB human TR gene sequences so that V and J genes could be assigned. Using the TCRdist pipeline, a later analysis assigned CDR3 sequences along with most-parsimonious VDJ recombination scenarios. In a later analysis, each TCR beta chain was defined by its CDR3 amino acid sequence together with its V-gene family, and reads without a unique V-gene family were excluded. In a later analysis, nearly 600 highly shared, low-generation-probability nucleotide sequences were removed to address suspected cross-contamination and a sequencing artifact. A later analysis calculated a clonal expansion index for each public chain from normalized within-repertoire ranks of inferred template counts. In a later analysis, generation probabilities were computed using a VDJ recombination model fitted to out-of-frame rearrangements, and the results were checked against IGoR. In a later analysis, hypergeometric tests were used to score TCR-TCR, TCR-HLA and TCR-CMV co-occurrence, with a repertoire-size bias correction applied to TCR pairs. In a later analysis, false discovery rates were estimated by permuting HLA or CMV assignments 20 times. In a later analysis, co-occurring TCRs were grouped with DBSCAN, and TCRdist sequence similarity was added when clustering was performed within HLA-allele-positive subsets. Co-occurrence clustering excluded repertoires with fewer than 30,000 or more than 120,000 public chains, plus five with anomalous nucleotide sharing. TCRdb holds this immuneACCESS table with in-frame rearrangements only. Some clones are missing; in checked studies, unresolved V genes explain under half, and the rest has no known cause. V and J calls and clone size come straight from that table; D and trimming were deduced from the DNA. The sample table holds approximately 140,000 clones, of which about four fifths were seen once. 3.5% of the sample rests with the top ten.

The cohort was made up of hundreds of healthy bone marrow donors. All cohort members were sampled while nominally healthy, although unrecorded immune exposures were likely present. CMV serostatus was positive for 250 to 300 and negative for about 55% of the roughly 670 cohort members, and was not recorded for this donor. Every donor gave a peripheral blood sample, and the peripheral blood mononuclear cells from that sample were used for TCR beta sequencing. Genomic DNA extraction from the blood cell samples was performed with the Qiagen DNeasy Blood Extraction Kit. From the cysteine through the phenylalanine, the CDR3 covers 12 amino acids. Just CDR3 DNA is preserved here, 36 bases in frame from base 1. The CDR1 and CDR2 encoded by the germline V gene (reference sequence) are LNHDA and SQIVND. A distance of 5 bases separates the germline ends of V and J, which lose 5 bases and 2 bases respectively.

As for this clone: What this receptor recognizes is not known. One base away there is no much larger clone; base qualities are not given.

What was sequenced was PBMCs. Here the chain combines TRBV19 and TRBJ2-3; the D gene is not confidently resolved. This clonotype was sampled from a human donor in good health. CDR3 loop: CASSSITDTQYF. The sequenced DNA: TGTGCCAGTAGTTCTATCACAGATACGCAGTATTTT.